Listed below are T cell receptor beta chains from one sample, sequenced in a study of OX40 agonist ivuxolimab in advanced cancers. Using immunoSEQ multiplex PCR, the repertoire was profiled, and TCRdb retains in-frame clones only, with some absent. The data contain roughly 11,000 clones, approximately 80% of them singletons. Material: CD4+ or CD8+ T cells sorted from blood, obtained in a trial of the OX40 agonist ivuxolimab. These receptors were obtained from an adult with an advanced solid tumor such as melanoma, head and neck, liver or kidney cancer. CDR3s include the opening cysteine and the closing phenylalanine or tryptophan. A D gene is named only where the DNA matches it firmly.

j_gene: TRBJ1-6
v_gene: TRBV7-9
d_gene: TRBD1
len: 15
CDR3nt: TGTGCCAGCAGCTTAGGGGCAGGGGGTTATTCACCCCTCCACTTT
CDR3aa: CASSLGAGGYSPLHF

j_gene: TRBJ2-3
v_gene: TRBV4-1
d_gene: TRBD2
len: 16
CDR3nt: TGCGCCAGCAGCCAGGAGACTAGCGGGGGAGCAGATACGCAGTATTTT
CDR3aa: CASSQETSGGADTQYF

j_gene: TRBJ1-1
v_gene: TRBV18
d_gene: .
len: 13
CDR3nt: TGTGCCAGCTTACTGGACACGAACACTGAAGCTTTCTTT
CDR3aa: CASLLDTNTEAFF

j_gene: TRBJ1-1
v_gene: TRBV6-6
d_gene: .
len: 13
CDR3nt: TGTGCCAGCAGTTACTCAGAAAACACTGAAGCTTTCTTT
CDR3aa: CASSYSENTEAFF

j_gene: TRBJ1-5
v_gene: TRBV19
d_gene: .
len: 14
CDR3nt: TGTGCCAGCCTTAACAGGGCCGCAAGTCAGCCCCAGCATTTT
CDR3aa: CASLNRAASQPQHF

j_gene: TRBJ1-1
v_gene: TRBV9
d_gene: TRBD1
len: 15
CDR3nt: TGTGCCAGCAGCCTTTCCGGGACAGGGGTTACTGAAGCTTTCTTT
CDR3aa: CASSLSGTGVTEAFF

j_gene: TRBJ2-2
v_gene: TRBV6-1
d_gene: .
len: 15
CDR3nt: TGTGCCAGCAGTGAAGAGGCCGGGAACACCGGGGAGCTGTTTTTT
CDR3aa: CASSEEAGNTGELFF

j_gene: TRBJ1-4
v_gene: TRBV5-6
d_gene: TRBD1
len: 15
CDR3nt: TGTGCCAGCAGCTGCCGGGACAGGTATAATGAAAAACTGTTTTTT
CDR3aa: CASSCRDRYNEKLFF

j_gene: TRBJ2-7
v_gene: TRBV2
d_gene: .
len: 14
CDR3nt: TGTGCCAGCAGTGAAACGGCAGGATCATACGAGCAGTACTTC
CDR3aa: CASSETAGSYEQYF

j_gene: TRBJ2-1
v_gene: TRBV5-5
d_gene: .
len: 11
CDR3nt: TGTGCCAGCAGCCATGGTCCAGCGACGTTCTTC
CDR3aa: CASSHGPATFF

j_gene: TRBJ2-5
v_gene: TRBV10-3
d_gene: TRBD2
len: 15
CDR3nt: TGTGCCATCAAGGTCGGGGGGGGAGTAGAAGAGACCCAGTACTTC
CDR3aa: CAIKVGGGVEETQYF

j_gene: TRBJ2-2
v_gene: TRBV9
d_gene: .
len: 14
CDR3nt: TGTGCCAGCAGCGTAGCTGGAGGGGCCGGGGAGCTGTTTTTT
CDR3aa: CASSVAGGAGELFF

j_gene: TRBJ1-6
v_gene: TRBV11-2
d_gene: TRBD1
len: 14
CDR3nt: TGTGCCAGCAGCCCTACAGGGGGCTTTTCACCCCTCCACTTT
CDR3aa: CASSPTGGFSPLHF

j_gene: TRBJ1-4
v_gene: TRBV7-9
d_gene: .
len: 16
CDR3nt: TGTGCCAGCAGCGACCCGGGGGCGGGCTATAATGAAAAACTGTTTTTT
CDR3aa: CASSDPGAGYNEKLFF